This T cell receptor (beta chain) comes out of a study of blood T cell repertoires in COVID-19. Seattle patient enrollment occurred during active infection, with longitudinal follow-up thereafter. Repertoires were generated with immunoSEQ multiplex PCR, while TCRdb's copy carries only in-frame clones and drops some. The sample has a few hundred thousand clones, 75% to 90% seen once; the top ten hold 7.1%. The CDR3 is 16 residues long. Germline V gene data show CDR1 as MNHNS and CDR2 as SASEGT. Trimming left V 2 bases short and J 4 bases short, with 17 bases between. The source material was peripheral blood. The TCR comes from a woman aged 55-75 years with COVID-19, enrolled during active disease. This chain links TRBV6-1 with TRBJ2-5; D might be TRBD2 (6 bases). This CDR3 reads CASSEMSGLEGETQYF. DNA for the CDR3: TGTGCCAGCAGTGAAATGAGTGGCTTGGAGGGAGAGACCCAGTACTTC.